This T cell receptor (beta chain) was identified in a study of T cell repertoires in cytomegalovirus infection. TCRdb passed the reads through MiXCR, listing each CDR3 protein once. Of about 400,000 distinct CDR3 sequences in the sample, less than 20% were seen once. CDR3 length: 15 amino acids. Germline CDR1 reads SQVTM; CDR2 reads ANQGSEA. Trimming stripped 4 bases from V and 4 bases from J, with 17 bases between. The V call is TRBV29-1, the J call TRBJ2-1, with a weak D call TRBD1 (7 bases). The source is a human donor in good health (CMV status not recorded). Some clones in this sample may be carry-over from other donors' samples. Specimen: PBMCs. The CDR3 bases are TGCAGCGTTGGGGGGGTTGGGACAGCTTACAATGAGCAGTTCTTC. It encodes CSVGGVGTAYNEQFF.